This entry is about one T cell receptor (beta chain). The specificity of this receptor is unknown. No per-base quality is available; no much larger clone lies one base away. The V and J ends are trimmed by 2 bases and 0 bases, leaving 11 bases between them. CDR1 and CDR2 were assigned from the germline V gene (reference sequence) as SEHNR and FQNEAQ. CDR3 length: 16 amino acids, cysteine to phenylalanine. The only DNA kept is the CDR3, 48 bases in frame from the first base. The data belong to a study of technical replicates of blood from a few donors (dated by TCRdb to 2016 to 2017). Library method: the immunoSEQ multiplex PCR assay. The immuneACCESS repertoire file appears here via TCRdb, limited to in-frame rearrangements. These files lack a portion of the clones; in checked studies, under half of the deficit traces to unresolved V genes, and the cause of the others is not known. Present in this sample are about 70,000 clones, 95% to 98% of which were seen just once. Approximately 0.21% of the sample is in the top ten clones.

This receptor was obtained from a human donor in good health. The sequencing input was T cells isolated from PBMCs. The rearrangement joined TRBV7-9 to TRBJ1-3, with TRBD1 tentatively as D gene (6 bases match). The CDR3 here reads CASSLRVTGSGNTIYF. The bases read TGTGCCAGCAGCTTAAGGGTGACAGGCTCTGGAAACACCATATATTTT.